This T cell receptor (beta chain) was captured by sequencing in a study of T cell clones after liver transplantation. About the study: Standard immunosuppression, with no induction, continued until 12-24 months after transplant.

Libraries were prepared by immunoSEQ multiplex PCR; TCRdb keeps only in-frame clonotypes and omits some of them. The profile shows over 55,000 clones, around 70% of them singletons. V was clipped by 0 bases and J by 7 bases; unmatched bases: 7. Germline CDR1 is LGHNA and CDR2 is YNFKEQ. The CDR3 consists of 15 residues. The rearrangement joins TRBV4-2 to TRBJ1-2; 8 bases are a match to TRBD1. Specimen: CD4+ T cells from blood, collected at the approximately 16-month timepoint. This TCR was recovered from a human patient who received a liver transplant. Some of the T cells may derive from the graft donor. The CDR3 is CASSQDVRGQGGYTF. DNA of the CDR3: TGTGCCAGCAGCCAAGATGTCAGGGGGCAAGGTGGCTACACCTTC.